The 19 T cell receptor beta chains listed next were all sequenced from one sample in a study of cytomegalovirus exposure and HLA in healthy donors (dated by TCRdb to about 2017). Receptor libraries were prepared by the immunoSEQ multiplex PCR assay. The multiplex PCR relied on a mix of 60 forward primers for TCR Vbeta segments and 13 reverse primers for TCR Jbeta segments. TCRdb limited this immuneACCESS table to in-frame rearrangements with V and J called. A share of clones is missing; checked studies link under half to unresolved V genes, and the rest is unexplained. The sample table shows roughly 150,000 clones, and 70% to 80% are seen once. The top ten clones comprise 1.3% of the sample. The sequenced material came from PBMCs. The receptors stem from a young man in good health and CMV-seronegative.

CDR3 sequence: CASSLRGSGVYYEQYF. CDR3 DNA: TGTGCCAGCAGCTTACGAGGTAGCGGGGTGTACTACGAGCAGTACTTC. The chain combines TRBV11-2 with TRBJ2-7; 8 bases map to TRBD2. The germline V gene encodes CDR1 SGHAT and CDR2 FQNNGV. The CDR3 is made up of 16 amino acids. The ends lost 2 bases at V and 3 bases at J; junction bases unmatched: 9.

This clone was observed a few times. This chain uses TRBV19 with TRBJ2-6; the match to TRBD1 covers 8 bases. V lost 5 bases to trimming and J lost 2 bases; unmatched junction nucleotides: 5. Germline CDR1 and CDR2: LNHDA and SQIVND (reference sequence). CDR3 size: 16 residues. CDR3 sequence: CASSLPGGAGANVLTF. The CDR3 nucleotides read TGTGCCAGTAGTCTTCCAGGGGGCGCTGGGGCCAACGTCCTGACTTTC. Based on the CDR3 plus reference TRBV19 and TRBJ2-6, the full variable domain is DGGITQSPKYLFRKEGQNVTLSCEQNLNHDAMYWYRQDPGQGLRLIYYSQIVNDFQKGDIAEGYSVSREKKESFPLTVTSAQKNPTAFYLCASSLPGGAGANVLTFGAGSRLTVL.

The chain has TRBV27 and TRBJ1-1; 10 nucleotides agree with TRBD1. This CDR3 contains 17 residues. With V trimmed by 5 bases and J by 4 bases, 13 bases remained unmatched. Germline V gene sequence: CDR1 MNHEY, CDR2 SMNVEV (reference sequence). The CDR3 DNA reads TGTGCCAGCAGTGGATCCGGGACAGGGGCTCTGGGCACTGAAGCTTTCTTT. It yields the protein CASSGSGTGALGTEAFF.

The rearrangement joins TRBV28 to TRBJ1-4; possibly TRBD1 for D (6 bases). Germline CDR1 is MDHEN and CDR2 is SYDVKM. V gave up 3 bases and J gave up 8 bases, with 22 bases separating them. The length of the CDR3 is 17 residues. CDR3 DNA sequence: TGTGCCAGCAGTTTCATCCCACAGGGTGGCGTAGGGGAAAAACTGTTTTTT. As protein: CASSFIPQGGVGEKLFF.

This chain joins TRBV30 and TRBJ2-3; 10 bases agree with TRBD2. CDR3 length: 13 residues. The V gene's germline CDR1 is GTSNPN and CDR2 SVGIG (reference sequence). Unmatched junction bases numbered 6, after V lost 5 bases and J lost 7 bases. This CDR3 reads CAWELAGLNTQYF. CDR3 DNA sequence: TGTGCCTGGGAACTAGCGGGATTAAATACGCAGTATTTT. The whole variable domain, remainder taken from reference TRBV30 and TRBJ2-3, is SQTIHQWPATLVQPVGSPLSLECTVEGTSNPNLYWYRQAAGRGLQLLFYSVGIGQISSEVPQNLSASRPQDRQFILSSKKLLLSDSGFYLCAWELAGLNTQYFGPGTRLTVL.

The chain links TRBV30 to TRBJ2-7; no firm D call. Germline-derived CDR1 and CDR2 are GTSNPN and SVGIG (reference sequence). Trimming took off 0 bases at V and 2 bases at J, with 8 bases between the two ends. This CDR3 comprises 13 residues. CDR3 protein: CAWSVSEAYEQYF. The CDR3 bases are TGTGCCTGGAGTGTATCAGAAGCCTACGAGCAGTACTTC.

This sequence joins TRBV19 and TRBJ1-1; maybe TRBD1 (6 bases). With 3 bases removed from V and 0 bases from J, the gap between germline ends came to 14 bases. CDR1 LNHDA and CDR2 SQIVND come from the germline V gene (reference sequence). This CDR3 comprises 16 residues. This CDR3 reads CASSITRGAMNTEAFF. CDR3 nucleotides: TGTGCCAGTAGTATCACCAGGGGTGCCATGAACACTGAAGCTTTCTTT.

The chain carries TRBV6-4 and TRBJ2-3; TRBD1 agrees at 10 bases. V lost 4 bases and J lost 2; bases outside the gene matches: 6. CDR3 size: 16 residues. The V gene's germline CDR1 is MRHNA and CDR2 SNTAGT. The CDR3 region is CASSARQGALTDTQYF. The CDR3, as DNA: TGTGCCAGCAGTGCAAGACAGGGGGCGCTCACAGATACGCAGTATTTT.

This chain links TRBV7-2 with TRBJ1-6, with D unresolved. The germline gives CDR1 SGHTA, CDR2 FQGNSA. V was clipped by 5 bases and J by 6 bases, with 14 bases between them. This CDR3 is 15 amino acids long. The CDR3 here is CASSPPGGLNSPLHF. The CDR3 DNA is TGTGCCAGCAGCCCACCGGGAGGCCTTAATTCACCCCTCCACTTT.

This clone was recorded a few times. The rearrangement uses TRBV5-8 and TRBJ2-1; a weak D match, TRBD2 (6 bases). V lost 10 bases to trimming and J lost 7 bases, with 15 bases between them. The CDR3 spans 12 residues. CDR1 SGHTS and CDR2 YDEGEE come from the germline V gene. CDR3 nucleotide sequence: TGTGCCGCCAGGCGGGATGGGAATGAGCAGTTCTTC. Residues: CAARRDGNEQFF.

Here the CDR3 reads CASSSGGGQETQYF. The CDR3 region has the DNA TGTGCCAGCAGCTCCGGCGGGGGGCAAGAGACCCAGTACTTC. The genes are TRBV7-3 and TRBJ2-5; 8 positions agree with TRBD2. The length of the CDR3 is 14 residues. V was pared by 4 bases and J by 2 bases, with 3 bases of the junction left unmatched. Germline lookup yields CDR1 SGHTA and CDR2 FQGTGA.

This sequence joins TRBV30 and TRBJ1-1, with 7 bases that match TRBD1. The trim removed 0 bases at V and 7 bases at J, leaving 14 bases unmatched. The CDR3 is 16 amino acids. CDR1 GTSNPN and CDR2 SVGIG come from the germline V gene (reference sequence). The CDR3 coding sequence is TGTGCCTGGAGTGTACTTGGGACAGCGAACCTCCATGAAGCTTTCTTT. Amino acid sequence: CAWSVLGTANLHEAFF.

The chain has TRBV9 and TRBJ2-7; D might be TRBD1 (6 bases). V was trimmed by 1 base and J by 3 bases, leaving 14 bases between them. The CDR3 length is 15 residues. Germline assignment: CDR1 SGDLS and CDR2 YYNGEE. The CDR3 spells CASSVSSGTNYEQYF. CDR3 DNA: TGTGCCAGCAGCGTATCATCCGGGACAAACTACGAGCAGTACTTC.

The chain has TRBV7-2 and TRBJ1-5, with TRBD1 identical over 7 bases. V shed 2 bases, J shed 3 bases, and the junction held 4 bases outside the gene matches. The germline CDR1 and CDR2 sequences are SGHTA and FQGNSA. The CDR3 contains 15 residues. CDR3 in amino acids: CASSLKGADNQPQHF. DNA for the CDR3: TGTGCCAGCAGCTTAAAGGGGGCAGACAATCAGCCCCAGCATTTT.

This chain links TRBV7-2 with TRBJ2-5; D might be TRBD2 (7 bases). This CDR3 is built from 15 residues. Between the trimmed V and J ends, which lost 3 bases and 5 bases, there was a span of 16 bases. Germline CDR1 reads SGHTA; CDR2 reads FQGNSA. In nucleotides, the CDR3 is TGTGCCAGCAGCTTTTACGGGGGGCCCGAGGAGACCCAGTACTTC. It codes for CASSFYGGPEETQYF.

The gene calls are TRBV15 and TRBJ2-3; unclear D gene. The length of the CDR3 is 15 residues. Germline-derived CDR1 and CDR2 are LNHNV and YYDKDF (reference sequence). The germline V and J ends were trimmed by 0 bases and 7 bases, with 14 bases remaining between them. Written as DNA, the CDR3 is TGTGCCACCAGCAGAGATAACAGAGCCCTCTATACGCAGTATTTT. It specifies CATSRDNRALYTQYF.

This clone was seen a single time. This chain's CDR3 is CASSLDRGRAETQYF. The CDR3 DNA follows: TGCGCCAGCAGCTTGGACAGGGGTCGGGCGGAGACCCAGTACTTC. This sequence joins TRBV5-1 and TRBJ2-5; 7 bases line up with TRBD1. Germline V gene data show CDR1 as SGHRS and CDR2 as YFSETQ. The CDR3 consists of 15 residues. The junction had 7 bases not matched to a gene; V was cut back by 0 bases and J by 5 bases. The full variable domain, completed using reference TRBV5-1 and TRBJ2-5, is KAGVTQTPRYLIKTRGQQVTLSCSPISGHRSVSWYQQTPGQGLQFLFEYFSETQRNKGNFPGRFSGRQFSNSRSEMNVSTLELGDSALYLCASSLDRGRAETQYFGPGTRLLVL.

On this clone itself: The junction shows a germline mismatch at one end, possibly a read error. This sequence joins TRBV7-7 and TRBJ2-2, with 9 nucleotides matching TRBD2. The CDR3 sequence is 15 residues long. Germline values: CDR1 SSHAT, CDR2 FNYEAQ (reference sequence). The CDR3 coding sequence is TGTGCTAGCAGCTCCCCATCTAGCGGGATGGGGGAGCTGTTTTTT. Protein sequence: CASSSPSSGMGELFF. The full variable domain, rest sourced from reference TRBV7-7 and TRBJ2-2, is GAGVSQSPRYKVTKRGQDVTLRCDPISSHATLYWYQQALGQGPEFLTYFNYEAQPDKSGLPSDRFSAERPEGSISTLTIQRTEQRDSAMYRCASSSPSSGMGELFFGEGSRLTVL.

The chain links TRBV6-6 to TRBJ2-7; tentatively, D is TRBD2 (5 bases). V shed 4 bases and J shed 11 bases, with 12 bases lying between them. Germline CDR1 is MNHNY and CDR2 is SVGAGI (reference sequence). The CDR3 covers 11 residues. The CDR3 sequence is CASSSRVEEYF. DNA for the CDR3: TGTGCCAGCAGTTCCAGAGTGGAGGAGTACTTC.